This T cell receptor beta chain was recorded in a study of T cell responses to AZD1222 COVID-19 vaccine. This table comes from immunoSEQ multiplex PCR, and its TCRdb copy is limited to in-frame clones, with some not included. Of approximately 75,000 clones listed, around 86% are singletons. The J segment lost 0 bases and the V segment lost 4 bases, leaving 2 bases of the junction unmatched. The CDR3 runs 14 residues. CDR1 and CDR2 from the germline V gene are SGHAT and FQDESV (reference sequence). The chain carries TRBV11-1 and TRBJ2-5; 7 nucleotides agree with TRBD1. The sample consisted of peripheral blood, taken 28 days after the second AZD1222 dose. This sequence originates from an adult who received the AZD1222 COVID-19 vaccine. The CDR3 region is CASSYRGYQETQYF. CDR3 bases: TGTGCCAGCAGCTACAGGGGATACCAAGAGACCCAGTACTTC.